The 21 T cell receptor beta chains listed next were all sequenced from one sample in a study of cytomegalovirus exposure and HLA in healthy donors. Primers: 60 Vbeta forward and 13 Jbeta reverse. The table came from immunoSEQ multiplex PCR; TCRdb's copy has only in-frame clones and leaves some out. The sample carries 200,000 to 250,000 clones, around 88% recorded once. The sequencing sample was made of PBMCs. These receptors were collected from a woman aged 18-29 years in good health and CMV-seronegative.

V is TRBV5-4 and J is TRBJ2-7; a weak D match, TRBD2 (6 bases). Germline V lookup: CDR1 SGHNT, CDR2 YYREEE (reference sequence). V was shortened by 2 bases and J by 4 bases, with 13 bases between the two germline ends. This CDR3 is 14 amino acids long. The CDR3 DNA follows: TGTGCCAGCAGCTTCGGGGGAGAAGATTACGAGCAGTACTTC. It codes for CASSFGGEDYEQYF.

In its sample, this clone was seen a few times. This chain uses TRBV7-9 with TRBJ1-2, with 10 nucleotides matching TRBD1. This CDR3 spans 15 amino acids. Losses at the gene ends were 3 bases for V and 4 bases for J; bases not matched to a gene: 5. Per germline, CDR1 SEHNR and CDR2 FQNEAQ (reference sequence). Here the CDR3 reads CASSFGTGALYGYTF. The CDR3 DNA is TGTGCCAGCAGCTTTGGGACAGGGGCCCTCTATGGCTACACCTTC.

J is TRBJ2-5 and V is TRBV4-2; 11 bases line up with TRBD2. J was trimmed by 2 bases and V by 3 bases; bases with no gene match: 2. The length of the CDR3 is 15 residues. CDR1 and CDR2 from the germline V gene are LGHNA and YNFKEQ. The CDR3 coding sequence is TGTGCCAGCAGCCAGGGACTAGCGGAACAAGAGACCCAGTACTTC. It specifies CASSQGLAEQETQYF.

The CDR3 DNA reads as TGTGCCAGCAGTGAAGGAGGGAGCCTCTCCTACGAGCAGTACTTC. Translating it yields CASSEGGSLSYEQYF. This rearrangement joins TRBV25-1 to TRBJ2-7; a possible D gene is TRBD2 (6 bases). Germline-derived CDR1 and CDR2 are MGHDK and SYGVNS. V lost 2 bases and J 0 bases, leaving 11 bases between the germline ends. CDR3 length: 15 residues.

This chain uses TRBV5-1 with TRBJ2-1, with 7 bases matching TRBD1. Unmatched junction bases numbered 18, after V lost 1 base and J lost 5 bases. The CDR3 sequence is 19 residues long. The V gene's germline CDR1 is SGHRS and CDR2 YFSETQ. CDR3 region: CASSLFLRQDRAADNEQFF. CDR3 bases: TGCGCCAGCAGCTTGTTCCTCCGCCAAGACAGGGCAGCTGACAATGAGCAGTTCTTC. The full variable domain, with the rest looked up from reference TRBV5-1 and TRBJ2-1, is KAGVTQTPRYLIKTRGQQVTLSCSPISGHRSVSWYQQTPGQGLQFLFEYFSETQRNKGNFPGRFSGRQFSNSRSEMNVSTLELGDSALYLCASSLFLRQDRAADNEQFFGPGTRLTVL.

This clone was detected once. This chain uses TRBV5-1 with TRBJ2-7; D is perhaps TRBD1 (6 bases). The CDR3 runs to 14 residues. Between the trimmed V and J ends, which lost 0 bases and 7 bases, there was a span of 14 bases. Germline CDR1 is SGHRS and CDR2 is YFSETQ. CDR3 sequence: CASSLGGTPLEQYF. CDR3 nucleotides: TGCGCCAGCAGCTTGGGAGGGACACCCTTGGAGCAGTACTTC.

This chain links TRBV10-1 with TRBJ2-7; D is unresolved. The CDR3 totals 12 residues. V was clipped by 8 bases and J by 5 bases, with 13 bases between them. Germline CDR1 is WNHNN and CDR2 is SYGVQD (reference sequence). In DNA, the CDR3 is TGCGCCAGCTGCCGCCCCTGCGACGAGCAGTACTTC. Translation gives CASCRPCDEQYF.

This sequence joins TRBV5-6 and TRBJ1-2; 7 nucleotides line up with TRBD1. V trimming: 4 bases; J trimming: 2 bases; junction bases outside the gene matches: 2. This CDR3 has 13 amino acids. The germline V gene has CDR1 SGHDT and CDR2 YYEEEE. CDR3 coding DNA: TGTGCCAGCAGCGCGGACAGGAACTATGGCTACACCTTC. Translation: CASSADRNYGYTF.

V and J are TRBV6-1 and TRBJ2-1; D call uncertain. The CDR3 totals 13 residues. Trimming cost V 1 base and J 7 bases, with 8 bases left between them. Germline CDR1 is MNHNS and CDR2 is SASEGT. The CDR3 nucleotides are TGTGCCAGCAGTGAAGTCGTTCGTAATGAGCAGTTCTTC. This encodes CASSEVVRNEQFF.

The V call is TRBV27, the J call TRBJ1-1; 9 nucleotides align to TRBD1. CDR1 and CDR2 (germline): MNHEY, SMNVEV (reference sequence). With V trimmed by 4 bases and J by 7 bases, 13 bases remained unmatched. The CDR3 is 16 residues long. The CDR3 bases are TGTGCCAGCAGTTGGACAGGGGACCATTTCCGGGATGAAGCTTTCTTT. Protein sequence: CASSWTGDHFRDEAFF.

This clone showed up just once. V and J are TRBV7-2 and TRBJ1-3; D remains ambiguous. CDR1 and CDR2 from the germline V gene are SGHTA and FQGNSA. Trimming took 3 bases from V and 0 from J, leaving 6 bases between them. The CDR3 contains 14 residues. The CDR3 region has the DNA TGTGCCAGCAGCTTGGGCCGCTCTGGAAACACCATATATTTT. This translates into CASSLGRSGNTIYF.

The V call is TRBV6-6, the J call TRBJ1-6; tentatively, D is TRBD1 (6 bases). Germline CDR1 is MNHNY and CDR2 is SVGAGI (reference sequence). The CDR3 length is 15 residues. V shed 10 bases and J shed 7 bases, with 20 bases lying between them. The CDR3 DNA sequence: TGTGCCACCCAACCCCAGGGGCGAGACAATTCACCCCTCCACTTT. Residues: CATQPQGRDNSPLHF.

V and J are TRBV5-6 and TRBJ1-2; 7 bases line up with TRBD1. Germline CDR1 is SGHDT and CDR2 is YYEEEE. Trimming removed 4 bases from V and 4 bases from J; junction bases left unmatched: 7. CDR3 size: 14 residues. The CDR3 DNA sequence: TGTGCCAGCAGCACACAGGGGCTGGCCTATGGCTACACCTTC. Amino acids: CASSTQGLAYGYTF.

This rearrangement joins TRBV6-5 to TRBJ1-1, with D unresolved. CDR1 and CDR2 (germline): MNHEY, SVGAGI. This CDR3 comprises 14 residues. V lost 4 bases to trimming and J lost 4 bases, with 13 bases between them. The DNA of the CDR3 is TGTGCCAGCAGTTCCCGACCGACTAGCACTGAAGCTTTCTTT. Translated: CASSSRPTSTEAFF.

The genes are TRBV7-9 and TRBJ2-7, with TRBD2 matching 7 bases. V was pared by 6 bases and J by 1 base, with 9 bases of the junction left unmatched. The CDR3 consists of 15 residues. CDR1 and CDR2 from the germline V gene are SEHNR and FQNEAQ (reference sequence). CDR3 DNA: TGTGCCAGCAGTAGGGGACTAACGTCGTCCTACGAGCAGTACTTC. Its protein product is CASSRGLTSSYEQYF.

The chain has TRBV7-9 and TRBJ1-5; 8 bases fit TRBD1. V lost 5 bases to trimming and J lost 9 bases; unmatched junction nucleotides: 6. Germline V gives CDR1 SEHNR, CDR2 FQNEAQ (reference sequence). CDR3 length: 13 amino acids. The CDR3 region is CASSPDRDRPQHF. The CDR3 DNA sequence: TGTGCCAGCAGCCCGGACAGGGATCGGCCCCAGCATTTT.

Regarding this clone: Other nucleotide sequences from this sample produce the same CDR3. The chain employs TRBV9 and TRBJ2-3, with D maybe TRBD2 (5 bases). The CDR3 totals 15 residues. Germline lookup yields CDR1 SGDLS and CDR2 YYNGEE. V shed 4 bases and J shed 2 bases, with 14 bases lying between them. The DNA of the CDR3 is TGTGCCAGCAGCTTAGCCGGACTCAACACAGATACGCAGTATTTT. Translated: CASSLAGLNTDTQYF.

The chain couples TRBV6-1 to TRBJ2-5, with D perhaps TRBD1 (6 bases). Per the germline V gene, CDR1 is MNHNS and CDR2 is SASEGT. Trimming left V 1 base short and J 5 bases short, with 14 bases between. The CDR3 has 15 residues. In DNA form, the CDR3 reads TGTGCCAGCAGTGAAGGGACAGTCGAGGGCGAGACCCAGTACTTC. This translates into CASSEGTVEGETQYF.

The CDR3 nucleotides read TGTGCCACCTCTACCGGGACAGTGGTGTCGCAGCCCCAGCATTTT. Translated: CATSTGTVVSQPQHF. The chain has TRBV19 and TRBJ1-5, with 7 nucleotides matching TRBD1. This CDR3 comprises 15 residues. Trimming cost V 10 bases and J 7 bases; bases outside gene matches: 16. Germline CDR1 LNHDA, CDR2 SQIVND (reference sequence).

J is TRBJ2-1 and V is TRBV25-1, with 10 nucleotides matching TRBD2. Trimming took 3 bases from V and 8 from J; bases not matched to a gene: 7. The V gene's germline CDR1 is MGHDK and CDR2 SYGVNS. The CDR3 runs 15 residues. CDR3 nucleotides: TGTGCCAGCAGTGATATCCTAGCGGGAGTGGATGAGCAGTTCTTC. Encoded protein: CASSDILAGVDEQFF.

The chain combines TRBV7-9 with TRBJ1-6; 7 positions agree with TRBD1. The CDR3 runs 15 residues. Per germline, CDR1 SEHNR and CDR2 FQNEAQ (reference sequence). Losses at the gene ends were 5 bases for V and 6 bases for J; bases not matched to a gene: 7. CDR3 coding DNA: TGTGCCAGCAGCGTACTACAGGGGAGTAATTCACCCCTCCACTTT. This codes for CASSVLQGSNSPLHF.